A single sample gave rise to the 6 T cell receptor beta chains below, sequenced in a study of cytotoxic CD8 clonotypes in ibrutinib-treated CLL (dated by TCRdb to the early 2020s). Libraries were constructed by the immunoSEQ multiplex PCR assay. This immuneACCESS table, as held by TCRdb, lists in-frame sequences with V and J called but not all clones. Of the missing ones, under half trace to an unresolved V gene in checked studies; the others have no known cause. In this sample the table shows 300,000 or so clones, roughly 70% of which occur a single time. Jointly, the top ten make up roughly 6.8% of the sample. This specimen was PBMCs, taken after 36 months of ibrutinib treatment. Receptor source: a human donor with chronic lymphocytic leukemia.

This clone has a handful of counts. The V and J genes are TRBV7-9 and TRBJ1-4; 8 bases align to TRBD1. The CDR3 is 14 residues long. Germline-derived CDR1 and CDR2 are SEHNR and FQNEAQ (reference sequence). The junction had 8 bases not matched to a gene; V was cut back by 7 bases and J by 7 bases. The CDR3 DNA is TGTGCCAGCACCCCGGGACAGGCGAGTGAAAAACTGTTTTTT. It translates to CASTPGQASEKLFF.

This clone has more than one count but fewer than ten. The chain employs TRBV5-6 and TRBJ1-2; no definite D call. The CDR3 is 15 amino acids. Germline V lookup: CDR1 SGHDT, CDR2 YYEEEE. The ends were cut back, 0 bases at V and 3 bases at J, with 12 bases in the middle. The CDR3 spells CASSLGIGRDYGYTF. For the CDR3, the DNA is TGTGCCAGCAGCTTGGGAATAGGAAGGGACTATGGCTACACCTTC. Looking up the rest from reference TRBV5-6 and TRBJ1-2 gives the full variable domain: DAGVTQSPTHLIKTRGQQVTLRCSPKSGHDTVSWYQQALGQGPQFIFQYYEEEERQRGNFPDRFSGHQFPNYSSELNVNALLLGDSALYLCASSLGIGRDYGYTFGSGTRLTVV.

The chain uses TRBV6-6 and TRBJ1-1; D remains ambiguous. The CDR3 is made up of 14 amino acids. Germline values: CDR1 MNHNY, CDR2 SVGAGI (reference sequence). V was shortened by 2 bases and J by 3 bases, with 10 bases between the two germline ends. The CDR3 DNA is TGTGCCAGCAGTTACCCGCAGCCAGACACTGAAGCTTTCTTT. This codes for CASSYPQPDTEAFF.

The chain links TRBV14 to TRBJ1-1; D uncertain. CDR3 length: 15 residues. V lost 4 bases and J lost 1, with 13 bases in between. Germline V gene sequence: CDR1 SGHDN, CDR2 FVKESK. CDR3 bases: TGTGCCAGCAGCCCAATCCGGGTAGCGAACACTGAAGCTTTCTTT. Translating it yields CASSPIRVANTEAFF.

This clone turned up a few times. The chain couples TRBV13 to TRBJ1-2; D possibly corresponds to TRBD1 (6 bases). V lost 1 base and J 6 bases, leaving 9 bases between the germline ends. From germline, CDR1 is PRHDT and CDR2 FYEKMQ (reference sequence). The CDR3 spans 13 residues. The CDR3 reads CASSLVRGDGYTF. The DNA for the CDR3 is TGTGCCAGCAGCTTAGTCAGGGGCGATGGCTACACCTTC. The full variable domain, with the rest looked up from reference TRBV13 and TRBJ1-2, is AAGVIQSPRHLIKEKRETATLKCYPIPRHDTVYWYQQGPGQDPQFLISFYEKMQSDKGSIPDRFSAQQFSDYHSELNMSSLELGDSALYFCASSLVRGDGYTFGSGTRLTVV.

This clone was counted a few times. The chain employs TRBV15 and TRBJ2-7, with a tentative D call TRBD1 (6 bases). V was pared by 1 base and J by 0 bases, with 13 bases between. The CDR3 sequence is 16 residues long. Looked up from germline, CDR1 is LNHNV and CDR2 is YYDKDF (reference sequence). Here the CDR3 DNA reads TGTGCCACCAGCAGAGCAAAGGACAGAAACTCCTACGAGCAGTACTTC. Its protein is CATSRAKDRNSYEQYF.